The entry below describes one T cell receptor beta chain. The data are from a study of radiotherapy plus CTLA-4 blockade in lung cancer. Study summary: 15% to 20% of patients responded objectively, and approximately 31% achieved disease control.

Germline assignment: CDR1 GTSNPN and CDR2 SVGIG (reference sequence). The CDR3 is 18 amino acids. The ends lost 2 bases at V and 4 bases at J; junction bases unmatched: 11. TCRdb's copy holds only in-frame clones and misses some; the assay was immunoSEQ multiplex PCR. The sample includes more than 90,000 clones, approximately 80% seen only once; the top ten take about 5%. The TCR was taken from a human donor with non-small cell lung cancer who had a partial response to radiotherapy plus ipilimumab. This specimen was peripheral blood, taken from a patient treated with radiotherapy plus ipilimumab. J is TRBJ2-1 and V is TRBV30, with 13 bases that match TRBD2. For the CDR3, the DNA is TGTGCCTGGAGTCCCACGAGGACTAGCGGGAGTACTTACAATGAGCAGTTCTTC. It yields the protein CAWSPTRTSGSTYNEQFF. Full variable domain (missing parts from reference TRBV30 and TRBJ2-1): SQTIHQWPATLVQPVGSPLSLECTVEGTSNPNLYWYRQAAGRGLQLLFYSVGIGQISSEVPQNLSASRPQDRQFILSSKKLLLSDSGFYLCAWSPTRTSGSTYNEQFFGPGTRLTVL.